This is a list of T cell receptor beta chains from one sample in a study of T cells in Graves' hyperthyroidism and ophthalmopathy. TCRdb reanalysed the multiplex PCR reads using MiXCR and keeps one entry per CDR3 protein. The sample consists of fewer than 550,000 distinct CDR3 sequences, 15% to 18% of them appearing once. Sequencing was performed on blood. The receptors shown here come from a woman between 18 and 29 years old with Graves' hyperthyroidism. CDR3s include the opening cysteine and the closing phenylalanine or tryptophan. A D gene is named only where the DNA matches it firmly.

v_call d_call cdr3_aa
TRBV5-1 TRBD2 CASSPETSGTDTQYF
TRBV28 NA CASSWGPPNTEAFF
TRBV28 NA CASSLAQRPQETQYF
TRBV18 NA CASSFLEVDTGELFF
TRBV7-9 NA CASSLAGLDSYPNTGELFF
TRBV7-9 NA CASSFGGTNEKLFF
TRBV25-1 TRBD2 CASSGRLAGKYEQYF
TRBV6-5 NA CASSWDFFYEQYF
TRBV24-1 NA CATRRYGVGGYGYTF
TRBV19 NA CASSIVYNEQFF
TRBV12-5 NA CASGLVQLNTEAFF
TRBV28 TRBD1 CASSSSRGLNEQYF
TRBV29-1 TRBD1 CSVGRGLGGYTF
TRBV12-3/TRBV12-4 NA CASRGLGGPQHF
TRBV3-1 TRBD1 CASSQDEGARYNEQFF
TRBV12-3/TRBV12-4 NA CASSFVQGGEQFF
TRBV28 NA CAVRDIAYGYTF
TRBV6-1 NA CASSPPPPTVLEAFF
TRBV20-1 TRBD2 CSARGSSGHTDTQYF
TRBV5-1 NA CASSMRGEPYEQYF
TRBV24-1 TRBD1 CATSDLTGGEKLFF
TRBV9 NA CASSRYRDTQYF
TRBV7-9 NA CASSSGLRNSPLHF
TRBV28 NA CASLGQLNTGELFF
TRBV12-3/TRBV12-4 TRBD2 CASRAKAGWGNYEQYF
TRBV7-2 TRBD2 CASSLGGIAGPRYEQYF
TRBV20-1 NA CSASAGQETQYF
TRBV20-1 TRBD1 CSANRGRGTGELFF
TRBV30 NA CAWSVPGSNEKLFF
TRBV4-1 TRBD2 CASSQDVGGAYNEQFF
TRBV12-3/TRBV12-4 NA CASSPHGSGLHF
TRBV2 NA CASSGSGPETQYF
TRBV7-6 TRBD2 CASSLPEGLAGHNEQFF
TRBV5-4 TRBD1 CASSWGQGGSGYTF
TRBV5-1 NA CASSPRPGETQYF
TRBV2 NA CASRADKWGEKLFF
TRBV4-1 TRBD1 CASSQEDRGYEQYF
TRBV19 TRBD1 CASSSKDRWENSPLHF
TRBV19 NA CASSPSRGGASTDTQYF
TRBV6-1 TRBD2 CASRSSGTRADTQYF
TRBV7-2 NA CASSLQGPGANVLTF
TRBV6-1 NA CASRLGGAGRETQYF
TRBV19 NA CASSWVGQTEAFF
TRBV9 NA CASSGARGGQSSYNEQFF
TRBV4-1 NA CASSQQDPDTQYF
TRBV5-1 NA CASRLFVSYNEQFF
TRBV25-1 NA CASSEQKDTSSYNEQFF
TRBV10-3 TRBD1 CAIRGQGNNQPQHF
TRBV6-5 TRBD1 CASSYFGTGGYGYTF
TRBV24-1 NA CATSDRGEKIYEQYF
TRBV25-1 TRBD2 CASSPSGVFSGANVLTF
TRBV11-3 NA CASSLFRNNEQFF
TRBV6-2/TRBV6-3 TRBD1 CASSYPPGGGNTEAFF